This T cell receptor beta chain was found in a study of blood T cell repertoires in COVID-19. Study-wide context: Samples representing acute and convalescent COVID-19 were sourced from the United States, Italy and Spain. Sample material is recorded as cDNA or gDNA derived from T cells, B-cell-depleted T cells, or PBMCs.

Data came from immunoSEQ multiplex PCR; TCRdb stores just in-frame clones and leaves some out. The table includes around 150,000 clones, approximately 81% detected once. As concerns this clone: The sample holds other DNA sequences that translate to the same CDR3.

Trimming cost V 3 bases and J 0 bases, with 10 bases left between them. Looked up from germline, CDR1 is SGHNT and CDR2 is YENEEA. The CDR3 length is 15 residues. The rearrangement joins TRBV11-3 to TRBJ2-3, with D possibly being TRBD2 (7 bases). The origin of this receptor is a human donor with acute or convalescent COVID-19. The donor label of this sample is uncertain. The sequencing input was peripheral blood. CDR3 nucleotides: TGTGCCAGCAGCTTGGGCGGGGGCAGCACAGATACGCAGTATTTT. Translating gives CASSLGGGSTDTQYF. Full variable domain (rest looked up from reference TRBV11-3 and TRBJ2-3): EAGVVQSPRYKIIEKKQPVAFWCNPISGHNTLYWYLQNLGQGPELLIRYENEEAVDDSQLPKDRFSAERLKGVDSTLKIQPAELGDSAVYLCASSLGGGSTDTQYFGPGTRLTVL.